This T cell receptor (beta chain) was profiled in a study of blood T cell repertoires in COVID-19. The wider study: Both acute and convalescent COVID-19 samples were obtained from the United States, Italy and Spain. PBMCs, B-cell-depleted T cells, or T cells were the source of the cDNA or gDNA that made up the material.

V was trimmed by 4 bases and J by 5 bases, leaving 10 bases between them. This CDR3 contains 13 residues. Germline assignment: CDR1 SGHNT and CDR2 YYREEE (reference sequence). Per the original data handling: Amplifying reference gene primers gave estimates of nucleated cell counts. Sequencing was performed with immunoSEQ multiplex PCR; in TCRdb, only in-frame clones are kept and a portion is missing. V and J calls and clone size come straight from that table; D and trimming were deduced from the DNA. Among a few hundred thousand clones listed, more than 75% were seen once. This rearrangement joins TRBV5-4 to TRBJ2-1, with a tentative D call TRBD1 (5 bases). The TCR comes from a woman in her forties or fifties with active or convalescent COVID-19. The sample taken for sequencing was peripheral blood. The CDR3, as DNA: TGTGCCAGCAGCGTGCTAGGGGACAATGAGCAGTTCTTC. Amino acid sequence: CASSVLGDNEQFF.